Sequencing of this T cell receptor beta chain was carried out in a study of identifying expanded T cells in peripheral blood (dated by TCRdb to the late 2010s). Notes on the research overall: Four technical replicates, made by sequencing separate aliquots from the same pool of genomic DNA, were compared pairwise.

A remark on this clone: Its antigen target is currently unknown. Qualities for individual bases were not recorded, and no much larger clone is one base off.

V drops 2 bases and J drops 6 bases, leaving 19 bases in between. Per the germline V gene (reference sequence), SEHNR is the CDR1 and FQNEAQ is the CDR2. Including cysteine and phenylalanine, the CDR3 has 16 amino acids. CDR3 DNA only is kept here, 48 bases in frame from base 1. Overall study results and their limits: The authors expected biological variance in healthy repertoires might increase further over much longer intervals such as months to years. Between technical replicates the binomial model flagged roughly 1.1 differentially abundant clones, whereas over about two weeks the binomial model flagged about 15 and over approximately four weeks about 19. Across all healthy donors, variance in clone template counts between two-week samples was found to increase significantly with total template count. Across all healthy-donor time intervals, the beta-binomial model significantly lowered both the number of clones called differentially abundant and the false-positive rate.

No immune events such as infections were documented for the healthy donors during the collection period. To calibrate time-dependent variance in a beta-binomial model of T-cell clone differential abundance, blood repertoires from healthy donors were used as a training cohort. The training cohort comprised about ten healthy donors, 3 female and 7 male. An age range of about 25 to 64 years, with an average of about 43 years, was recorded for the donors. Whole blood was collected from each healthy donor at three time points spaced two to three weeks apart and obtained from a commercial supplier. For immunosequencing, genomic DNA was extracted from whole blood that had not been sorted. The immunoSEQ Assay, which relies on bias-controlled multiplex PCR amplification of genomic DNA, was used to profile TCRbeta CDR3 regions. As for how the authors treated the data: To quantify the absolute abundance of each unique TCRbeta CDR3 region, the sequences were collapsed and filtered. Differential abundance was assessed using a binomial (Fisher-equivalent) model and a beta-binomial model in which time-dependent variance fitted from healthy donors was added. Clones with fewer than 5 combined templates were removed, and differential abundance was called for clones with a Benjamini-Hochberg FDR below 0.01. Using the form v = (b*log(k)+a)^2, the beta-binomial variance was modeled as a function of the total template count across the two samples. Here the immuneACCESS table is served through TCRdb, limited to in-frame sequences with V and J called. Missing clones are a known gap in these copies; in checked studies unresolved V genes cover under half, and the rest lacks a known reason. V and J calls and clone size are as listed in that table; D and trimming were resolved from the DNA. This sample lists 75,000 to 95,000 clones; roughly 90% were detected once. Roughly 7% of the sample is taken by the ten largest.

The sequence joins TRBV7-9 to TRBJ1-2; TRBD1 is a weak D gene call, 6 bases matching. The TCR comes from a person aged 18-69 years in good health. Material: blood. The CDR3 reads as follows: CASSLRMTGYSHGYTF. The bases read TGTGCCAGCAGCTTAAGGATGACAGGCTATTCTCATGGCTACACCTTC. The reference TRBV7-9 and TRBJ1-2 proteins fill in what lies around the CDR3, so the full variable domain reads DTGVSQNPRHKITKRGQNVTFRCDPISEHNRLYWYRQTLGQGPEFLTYFQNEAQLEKSRLLSDRFSAERPKGSFSTLEIQRTEQGDSAMYLCASSLRMTGYSHGYTFGSGTRLTVV.